This is a list of T cell receptor beta chains from one sample in a study of T cell clonotyping in hematopoietic cell transplantation. Assay: immunoSEQ multiplex PCR; the TCRdb copy retains only in-frame clones and omits some. The sample consists of 5,500 to 8,500 clones, around nine tenths of them appearing once. The sample in question was PBMCs, obtained 100 days after allogeneic stem cell transplant. The source is a male patient between 50 and 60 years old who had an allogeneic stem cell transplant from a related donor, so the T cells may come from the graft donor. Some clones in this sample may be carry-over from other donors' samples. The CDR3 runs from the conserved cysteine through the conserved F or W. A D gene is named only where the DNA matches it firmly. Only part of the rows carry a size: once, few, many, or a class if the clone is expanded.

clone size	V gene	J gene	D gene	CDR3 protein
-	TRBV5-6	TRBJ2-7	TRBD2	CASSAGTSYEQYF
once	TRBV28	TRBJ2-2	-	CASSVPGITNTGELFF
-	TRBV28	TRBJ1-5	-	CASSGAPYSNQPQHF
once	TRBV6-5	TRBJ2-2	-	CASSYRAGNTGELFF
-	TRBV11-2	TRBJ1-2	-	CASSSARSFYGYTF
once	TRBV6-5	TRBJ2-7	-	CASSSDIRVSHEQYF
-	TRBV7-3	TRBJ1-4	-	CASSFAVGDEKLFF
-	TRBV25-1	TRBJ1-1	TRBD1	CASSSLGQGDTEAFF
-	TRBV5-1	TRBJ1-5	-	CASRSSTERNQPQHF
-	TRBV2	TRBJ1-2	-	CASLMTGSGRNYGYTF
-	TRBV7-3	TRBJ1-1	-	CASSPTGNTEAFF
-	TRBV6-6	TRBJ1-5	-	CASSFTAGTQPQHF
-	TRBV7-2	TRBJ1-4	-	CASSLGGLEKLFF
once	TRBV27	TRBJ2-1	-	CASSLSPRHEQFF
once	TRBV29-1	TRBJ2-7	-	CSVQDRYEQYF
large	TRBV2	TRBJ1-2	-	CASSEWAGYGYTF
-	TRBV7-3	TRBJ2-1	-	CASSLGLSGYNEQFF
-	TRBV5-1	TRBJ2-7	-	CASSSSYEQYF
-	TRBV10-3	TRBJ1-1	-	CAISEGRLNTEAFF
once	TRBV11-3	TRBJ2-7	-	CASSLGLFYEQYF
-	TRBV19	TRBJ1-4	-	CASSVGAATNEKLFF
-	TRBV5-1	TRBJ1-2	-	CASRSNRRSYGYTF
-	TRBV2	TRBJ2-3	TRBD2	CASRATSYPTDTQYF
-	TRBV5-1	TRBJ1-5	TRBD1	CASSRGQGNQPQHF
-	TRBV30	TRBJ1-5	-	CAWSKGPREQPQHF
-	TRBV19	TRBJ1-5	TRBD1	CASSPYLRGSNQPQHF